This TCR beta chain was recorded in a study of blood T cell repertoires in COVID-19. Study overall: Specimens from acute and convalescent COVID-19 originated in the United States, Italy and Spain. Sources were T cells, B-cell-depleted T cells, or PBMCs; the material itself was cDNA or gDNA.

The V and J ends lost 6 bases and 4 bases, in that order; junction bases with no gene match: 4. Germline lookup yields CDR1 MDHEN and CDR2 SYDVKM. CDR3 length: 13 residues. As handled by the study authors: Amplification of reference gene primers provided the estimated nucleated cell counts. The repertoire was sequenced with immunoSEQ multiplex PCR; TCRdb's copy has only in-frame clones and lacks some. D and trimming were read from the DNA, whereas the V and J calls and clone size are those reported in that table. Found here are more than 85,000 clones, approximately 90% of them singletons; the top ten hold over 1.5%.

The sample taken for sequencing was peripheral blood. This rearrangement joins TRBV28 to TRBJ1-2, with TRBD1 matching 8 bases. This sequence originates from a man aged 55 to 70 with acute or convalescent COVID-19. This CDR3 is CASSVTGGYGYTF. The CDR3 nucleotides are TGTGCCAGCAGCGTTACAGGGGGCTATGGCTACACCTTC.